This TCR beta chain was obtained from a study of glioma-infiltrating T cells after dendritic cell vaccination. Across the study: At biweekly intervals, patients got three intradermal dendritic cell vaccine injections.

This clone showed up just once. Time point defined: after dendritic cell vaccination, including at tumor progression/relapse. Selection required adequate fresh-frozen tumor tissue plus more than two years' survival data. Isocitrate dehydrogenase mutation was absent in all glioblastoma patients. The germline CDR1 and CDR2 sequences are ENHRY and SYGVKD. V lost 10 bases to trimming and J lost 7 bases, with 17 bases between them. The CDR3 is 12 amino acids. The primer mix had 60 V beta and 13 J beta primers. TCRdb's table, derived via immunoSEQ multiplex PCR, lists solely in-frame clones and lacks some. The sample has roughly 100,000 clones; 90% are singletons.

The sequence was obtained from a human donor with glioblastoma. The sequencing here drew on blood, taken after dendritic cell vaccination. This sequence joins TRBV10-3 and TRBJ2-7; D is perhaps TRBD1 (5 bases). The CDR3 region is CATQGALPEQYF. The CDR3 DNA follows: TGTGCCACCCAAGGGGCACTCCCGGAGCAGTACTTC.